Detailed here is one TCR beta chain. There are many counts of this clonotype. The antigen it binds to is not known. It has no much larger one-base neighbor in the sample; base qualities were not kept. The library was built for alpha chains, so this beta chain is an off-target read and its size means little. This sample is part of a study of spatial heterogeneity in lung cancer (dated by TCRdb to between 2018 and 2020). Concerning the study at large: Beta-chain transcripts were consistently detected in greater numbers than alpha-chain transcripts, which likely reflected higher beta-chain transcript abundance. In the raw uncorrected reads, each unique combination of TCR and UMI appeared more than ten times on average. TCR repertoire features were related to nonsynonymous mutation counts determined by whole-exome sequencing of tumor tissue. TCR alpha and beta repertoires were quantitatively compared across multiple tumor regions, matched nontumor lung and blood in non-small cell lung cancer. Both alpha and beta chains were TCR-sequenced in 210 or so tumor regions, 64 matched nontumor lung samples and some 50 PBMC samples obtained at surgery. Beyond this particular receptor, the publication reports: Confirming at a functional level the hypothesis that regional TCRs recognize regional mutations was considered to require additional single-cell paired TCR alpha and beta sequencing.

The time point tag for this specimen amounts to: sample taken at primary tumor resection. TCR sequencing used whole RNA extracted from tumor and nontumor lung tissue, or from cryopreserved PBMC samples, without cell sorting. Samples were obtained from 72 patients with early-stage, untreated non-small cell lung cancer from the lung TRACERx cohort. Only patients for whom sufficient RNA was available from at least two tumor regions were selected for TCR sequencing. V and J are truncated by 4 bases and 5 bases respectively, leaving an intervening sequence of 12 bases. Via the germline V gene (reference sequence), CDR1 is DFQATT and CDR2 SNEGSKA. The CDR3 has 13 amino acids, counting the end cysteine and phenylalanine. Only CDR3 DNA remains: 39 bases, in frame from the first base. Library creation used 5' RACE. Sequencer: NextSeq 500. In the TCR library protocol, a unique molecular identifier was attached to each TCR cDNA molecule so that PCR and sequencing errors could be corrected. Per the original workflow: TCR identification, UMI-based error correction and CDR3 extraction were all carried out with Decombinator tools. Expanded TCRs were defined as those above a frequency of 2 per 1,000, corresponding to the top 1% of the tumor frequency distribution. Each repertoire was subsampled 100 times to 5,000 TCRs, after which Renyi diversity was computed with the R vegan package. CDR3 similarity networks were built from amino acid triplet string-kernel similarity, connecting CDR3s with pairwise similarity above 0.82. TCRdb passed the public sequencing reads through fastp at Q25 and MiXCR, retaining productive beta sequences. A single entry per CDR3 protein holds the most common genes and DNA from its merged rows. The V and J calls, along with clone size, are taken from TCRdb and not from the paper's own processing. In this sample the table shows approximately 13,000 distinct CDR3 sequences, approximately 5% of which occur a single time. About 40% of the sample belongs to the ten largest clones.

The input for sequencing was lung tumor tissue, taken at surgery. The TCR originated in a human donor with early-stage non-small cell lung cancer. This receptor chain uses TRBV20-1 and TRBJ2-1; the D gene is perhaps TRBD1, from 5 matching bases. This receptor has the CDR3 CSATHMTDNEQFF. The nucleotide sequence reads TGCAGTGCTACCCACATGACAGACAATGAGCAGTTCTTC.